Here is one T cell receptor beta chain with its context. Its antigen remains unidentified. The sample comes from a study of cytomegalovirus exposure and HLA in healthy donors. Study context: Membership in the Caucasian-associated ancestry cluster was found for about four fifths of nearly 400 genotyped donors. General study points: TCR beta chain V- and J-gene trimming was linked, in a later analysis, to a missense variant in DCLRE1C.

The CDR3 runs 14 residues. J gave up 6 bases and V 5 bases, and 7 bases lay outside the gene matches. CDR1 is MNHEY, CDR2 SMNVEV, per germline (reference sequence). It was with 60 Vbeta and 13 Jbeta primers that the PCR ran. TCRdb's table, derived via immunoSEQ multiplex PCR, lists solely in-frame clones and lacks some. The sample yields approximately 170,000 clones, 70% to 80% seen once. Material: PBMCs. The TCR sequence derives from a man aged 18-30 years in good health and CMV-seropositive. The chain has TRBV27 and TRBJ2-3; TRBD2 matches 8 bases. The CDR3 protein is CASSPGTRGDTQYF. In DNA form, the CDR3 reads TGTGCCAGCAGTCCCGGGACTAGGGGGGATACGCAGTATTTT.